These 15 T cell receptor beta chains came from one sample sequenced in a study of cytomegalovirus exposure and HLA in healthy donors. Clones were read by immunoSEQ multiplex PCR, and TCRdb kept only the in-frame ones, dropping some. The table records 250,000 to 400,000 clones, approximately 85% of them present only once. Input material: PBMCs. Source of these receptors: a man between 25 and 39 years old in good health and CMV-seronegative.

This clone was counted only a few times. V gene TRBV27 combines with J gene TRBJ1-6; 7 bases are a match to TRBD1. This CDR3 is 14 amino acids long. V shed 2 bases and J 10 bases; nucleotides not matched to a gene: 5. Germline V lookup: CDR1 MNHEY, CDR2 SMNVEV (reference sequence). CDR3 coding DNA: TGTGCCAGCAGTTTACAGGGGGTACGATCACCCCTCCACTTT. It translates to CASSLQGVRSPLHF.

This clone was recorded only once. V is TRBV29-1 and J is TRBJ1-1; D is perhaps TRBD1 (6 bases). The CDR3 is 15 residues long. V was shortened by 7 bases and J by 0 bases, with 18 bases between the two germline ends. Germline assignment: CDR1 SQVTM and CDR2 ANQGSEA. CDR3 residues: CSAHKVQGLNTEAFF. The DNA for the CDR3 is TGCAGCGCACACAAAGTGCAGGGGCTGAACACTGAAGCTTTCTTT.

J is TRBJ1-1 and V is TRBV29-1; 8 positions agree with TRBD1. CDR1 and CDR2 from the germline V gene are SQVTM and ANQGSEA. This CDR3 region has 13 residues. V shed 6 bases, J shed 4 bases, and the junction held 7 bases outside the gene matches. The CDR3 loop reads CSVPDRGGTEAFF. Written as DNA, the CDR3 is TGCAGCGTGCCCGACAGGGGAGGCACTGAAGCTTTCTTT.

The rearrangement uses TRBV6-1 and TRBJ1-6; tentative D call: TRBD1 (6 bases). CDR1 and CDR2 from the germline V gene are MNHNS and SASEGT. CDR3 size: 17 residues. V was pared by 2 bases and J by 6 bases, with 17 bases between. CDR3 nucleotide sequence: TGTGCCAGCAGTGAAAACCAGCCGGGACACCTTAATTCACCCCTCCACTTT. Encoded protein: CASSENQPGHLNSPLHF.

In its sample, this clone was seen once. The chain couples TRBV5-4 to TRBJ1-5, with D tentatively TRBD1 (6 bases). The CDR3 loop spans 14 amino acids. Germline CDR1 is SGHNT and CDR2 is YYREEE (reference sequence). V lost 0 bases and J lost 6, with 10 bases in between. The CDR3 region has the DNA TGTGCCAGCAGCTTGGGGGGGCTCGGTCAGCCCCAGCATTTT. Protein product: CASSLGGLGQPQHF. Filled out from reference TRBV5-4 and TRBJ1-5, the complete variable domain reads ETGVTQSPTHLIKTRGQQVTLRCSSQSGHNTVSWYQQALGQGPQFIFQYYREEENGRGNFPPRFSGLQFPNYSSELNVNALELDDSALYLCASSLGGLGQPQHFGDGTRLSIL.

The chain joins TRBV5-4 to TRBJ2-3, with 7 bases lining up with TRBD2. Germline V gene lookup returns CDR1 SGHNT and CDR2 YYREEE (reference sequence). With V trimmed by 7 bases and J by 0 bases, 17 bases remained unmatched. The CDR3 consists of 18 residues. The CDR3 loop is CASSPGTTRRFSTDTQYF. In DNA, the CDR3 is TGTGCCAGCTCCCCCGGGACTACCCGAAGATTTAGCACAGATACGCAGTATTTT.

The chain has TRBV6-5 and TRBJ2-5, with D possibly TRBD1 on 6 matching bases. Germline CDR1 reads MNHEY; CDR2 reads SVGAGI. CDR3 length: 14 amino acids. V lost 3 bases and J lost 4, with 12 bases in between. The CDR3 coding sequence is TGTGCCAGCAGTTATGGGCAGGGGCGAGAGACCCAGTACTTC. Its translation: CASSYGQGRETQYF.

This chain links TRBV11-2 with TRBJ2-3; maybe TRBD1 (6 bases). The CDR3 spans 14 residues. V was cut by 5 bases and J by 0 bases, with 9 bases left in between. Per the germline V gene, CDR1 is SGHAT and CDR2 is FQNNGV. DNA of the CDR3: TGTGCCAGCAGCCAGGGGCGTAGCACAGATACGCAGTATTTT. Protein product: CASSQGRSTDTQYF.

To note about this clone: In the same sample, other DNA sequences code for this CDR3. The CDR3 nucleotides read TGCGCCAGCAGCCAAGACAGGGGGTACGAGCAGTACTTC. Protein sequence: CASSQDRGYEQYF. This sequence joins TRBV4-1 and TRBJ2-7, with 7 positions matching TRBD1. Germline loops: CDR1 MGHRA, CDR2 YSYEKL. This CDR3 is built from 13 residues. With V trimmed by 0 bases and J by 4 bases, 0 bases remained unmatched.

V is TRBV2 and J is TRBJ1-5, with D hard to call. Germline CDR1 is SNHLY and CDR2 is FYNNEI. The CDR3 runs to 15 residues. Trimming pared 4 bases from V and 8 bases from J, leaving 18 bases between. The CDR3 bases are TGTGCCAGCAGTGGGACGGGAGGCGAGGGAAAGCCCCAGCATTTT. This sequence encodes CASSGTGGEGKPQHF.

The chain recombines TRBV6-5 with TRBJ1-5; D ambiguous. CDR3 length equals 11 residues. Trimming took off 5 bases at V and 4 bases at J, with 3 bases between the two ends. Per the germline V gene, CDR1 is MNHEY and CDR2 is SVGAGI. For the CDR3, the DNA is TGTGCCAGCAGTCATAATCAGCCCCAGCATTTT. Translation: CASSHNQPQHF.

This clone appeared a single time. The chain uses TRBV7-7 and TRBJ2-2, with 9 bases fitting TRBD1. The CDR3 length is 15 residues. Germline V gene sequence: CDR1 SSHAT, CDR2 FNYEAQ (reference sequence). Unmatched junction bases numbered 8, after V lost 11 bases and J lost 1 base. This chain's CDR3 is CAGPGQGQNTGELFF. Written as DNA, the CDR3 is TGTGCCGGACCGGGACAGGGACAGAACACCGGGGAGCTGTTTTTT.

The CDR3 protein is CASSLKGTSGTQTQYF. The CDR3 nucleotides are TGTGCCAGCAGCTTAAAGGGGACTAGCGGGACGCAGACCCAGTACTTC. The chain is built from TRBV7-9 and TRBJ2-5; 13 nucleotides agree with TRBD2. Trimming at V came to 2 bases and at J to 6 bases, leaving 6 bases not matched to a gene. The CDR3 extends over 16 amino acids. Germline CDR1 and CDR2: SEHNR and FQNEAQ (reference sequence).

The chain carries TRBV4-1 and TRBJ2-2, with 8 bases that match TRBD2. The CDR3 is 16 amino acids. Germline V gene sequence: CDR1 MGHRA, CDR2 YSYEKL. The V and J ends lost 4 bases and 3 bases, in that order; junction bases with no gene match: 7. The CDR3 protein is CASSRGLAKDTGELFF. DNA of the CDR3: TGCGCCAGCAGCCGCGGACTAGCTAAGGACACCGGGGAGCTGTTTTTT.

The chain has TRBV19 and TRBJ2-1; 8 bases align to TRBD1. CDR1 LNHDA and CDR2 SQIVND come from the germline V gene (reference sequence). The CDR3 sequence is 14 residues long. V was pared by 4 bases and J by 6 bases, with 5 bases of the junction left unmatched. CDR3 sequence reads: CASSTGQGGNEQFF. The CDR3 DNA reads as TGTGCCAGTAGTACTGGACAGGGCGGCAATGAGCAGTTCTTC.